These T cell receptor beta chains were read from a single sample in a study of cytomegalovirus exposure and HLA in healthy donors. Produced via immunoSEQ multiplex PCR; TCRdb's table is partial and in-frame only. The sample consists of 170,000 or so clones, around four fifths of them appearing once. The material sequenced was PBMCs. Every receptor here comes from a girl aged 5-17 years in good health and CMV-seropositive. CDR3s include the opening cysteine and the closing phenylalanine or tryptophan. A D gene is named only where the DNA matches it firmly. Clone size is shown for a subset of rows, as once, few, many or a class of expanded clone.

clone_size	j_call	d_call	v_call	cdr3_nt	cdr3_aa
once	TRBJ1-4	NA	TRBV27	TGTGCCAGCAGTTTATTCCCAGAGGATGAAAAACTGTTTTTT	CASSLFPEDEKLFF
NA	TRBJ2-1	TRBD2	TRBV7-9	TGTGCCAGCAGCTTACCCACAACTAGCGGGGTCGGTGAGCAGTTCTTC	CASSLPTTSGVGEQFF
NA	TRBJ1-6	NA	TRBV10-3	TGTGCCATCAGGGGCGGACAGACGAGCTCCTATAATTCACCCCTCCACTTT	CAIRGGQTSSYNSPLHF
NA	TRBJ1-6	NA	TRBV6-1	TGTGCCAGCAGCGACATCAGTGATTCACCCCTCCACTTT	CASSDISDSPLHF
NA	TRBJ2-7	TRBD2	TRBV30	TGTGCCTGGGGGACTAGCGGGGTCGAGCAGTACTTC	CAWGTSGVEQYF
NA	TRBJ1-2	TRBD1	TRBV7-2	TGTGCCAGCAGCGAGGACAGGGGGCCCTATGGCTACACCTTC	CASSEDRGPYGYTF
NA	TRBJ1-5	NA	TRBV7-8	TGTGCCAGCAGCTTAGGATGGCAGAATCAGCCCCAGCATTTT	CASSLGWQNQPQHF
NA	TRBJ1-1	NA	TRBV19	TGTGCCAGTAGTCCCCAGGGCGGCACTGAAGCTTTCTTT	CASSPQGGTEAFF
NA	TRBJ2-7	NA	TRBV6-5	TGTGCCAGCAGTTACTCGGGGCCTCGATACGAGCAGTACTTC	CASSYSGPRYEQYF
NA	TRBJ2-5	NA	TRBV11-2	TGTGCCAGCAGCTTGACACAAGAGACCCAGTACTTC	CASSLTQETQYF
NA	TRBJ1-1	TRBD1	TRBV11-3	TGTGCCAGCAGCTTAGGGGACAGTCTGAACACTGAAGCTTTCTTT	CASSLGDSLNTEAFF
few	TRBJ1-2	NA	TRBV19	TGTGCCAGCCGCCAGGGGTTATCGGGGGGAGGCTACACCTTC	CASRQGLSGGGYTF
NA	TRBJ1-2	NA	TRBV2	TGTGCCAGCAGTGAAACCTCGCGTGGCTACACCTTC	CASSETSRGYTF
few	TRBJ2-3	NA	TRBV6-1	TGTGCCAGCAGTGGGGGCCTAGGGGCTACGCAGTATTTT	CASSGGLGATQYF
NA	TRBJ1-5	NA	TRBV5-1	TGCGCCAGCAGCTTGAGCGGGGGAAATCAGCCCCAGCATTTT	CASSLSGGNQPQHF
once	TRBJ2-7	NA	TRBV2	TGTGCCAGCACAGGGGTTAGCTCCTACGAGCAGTGCTTC	CASTGVSSYEQCF
NA	TRBJ2-7	NA	TRBV9	TGTGCCAGCAGCGGAGACAGCTACGAGCAGTACTTC	CASSGDSYEQYF
NA	TRBJ2-7	NA	TRBV7-6	TGTGCCAGCAGCCAAACAGGATCCGAGCAGTACTTC	CASSQTGSEQYF
NA	TRBJ1-5	TRBD1	TRBV19	TGTGCCAGTAGTATCGATTCTGACAGGGGGGACCAGCCCCAGCATTTT	CASSIDSDRGDQPQHF
NA	TRBJ2-2	NA	TRBV7-9	TGTGCCAGCAGCTTAGGGCCGATCGGGGAGCTGTTTTTT	CASSLGPIGELFF
NA	TRBJ1-1	NA	TRBV5-8	TGTGCCAGCAGCCGCCAGCGGGAAAACACTGAAGCTTTCTTT	CASSRQRENTEAFF
once	TRBJ2-3	NA	TRBV7-9	TGTGCCAGCAGCGGAATCGGGTGGGTTGGCACAGATACGCAGTATTTT	CASSGIGWVGTDTQYF
NA	TRBJ2-1	NA	TRBV2	TGTGCCAGCAGTGATATGACAGGAAGAAGTGAGCAGTTCTTC	CASSDMTGRSEQFF
NA	TRBJ2-7	NA	TRBV11-2	TGTGCCAGCAGCATCACATATGACTACGAGCAGTACTTC	CASSITYDYEQYF
NA	TRBJ1-5	NA	TRBV7-8	TGTGCCAGCAGCATAGCCGCCGGGGATCAGCCCCAGCATTTT	CASSIAAGDQPQHF
NA	TRBJ2-3	TRBD1	TRBV6-5	TGTGCCAGCAGTTTGCCCGGGACAGGGTTCACAGATACGCAGTATTTT	CASSLPGTGFTDTQYF
NA	TRBJ2-1	TRBD2	TRBV5-1	TGCGCCAGCAGGTCTAGCGGGGGGGCCTCCTACAATGAGCAGTTCTTC	CASRSSGGASYNEQFF
NA	TRBJ2-2	NA	TRBV6-4	TGTGCCAGCAGTGACTCCCCTTTTCCCGGGACCGGGGAGCTGTTTTTT	CASSDSPFPGTGELFF
NA	TRBJ1-1	NA	TRBV6-5	TGTGCCAGCAGTCGAGTCAACACTGAAGCTTTCTTT	CASSRVNTEAFF
NA	TRBJ1-5	NA	TRBV7-9	TGTACCAGCAGCTTAGGGCCCGGGAAGCCCCAGCATTTT	CTSSLGPGKPQHF
NA	TRBJ1-2	TRBD1	TRBV5-4	TGTGCCAGCAGCTTGGCAGGGGGGCCGGTCTATGGCTACACCTTC	CASSLAGGPVYGYTF
NA	TRBJ2-1	TRBD2	TRBV13	TGTGCCAGCAGCCCTTCCCCTAGCGGTTCCTACAATGAGCAGTTCTTC	CASSPSPSGSYNEQFF
NA	TRBJ2-1	TRBD1	TRBV29-1	TGCAGCGTTGTTTTGGGACAGACTCTTAGCTCCTACAATGAGCAGTTCTTC	CSVVLGQTLSSYNEQFF
once	TRBJ2-7	TRBD1	TRBV10-3	TGTGCCATAAGTGACAGGGCCTACGAGCAGTACTTC	CAISDRAYEQYF
NA	TRBJ2-7	NA	TRBV5-4	TGTGCCAGCAGCTTGGGCTCATCCTCGAGCTACGAGCAGTACTTC	CASSLGSSSSYEQYF
NA	TRBJ1-1	NA	TRBV5-5	TGTGCCAGCAGTCCAAACACTGAAGCTTTCTTT	CASSPNTEAFF
NA	TRBJ1-5	NA	TRBV15	TGTGCCACCAGAGGGACACTAGATAGCAATCAGCCCCAGCATTTT	CATRGTLDSNQPQHF
NA	TRBJ2-5	TRBD2	TRBV11-2	TGTGCCAGCAGCCATTGGACTAGCGGGGGGCCCAACCAAGAGACCCAGTACTTC	CASSHWTSGGPNQETQYF
few	TRBJ2-7	TRBD2	TRBV5-1	TGCGCCAGCAGCGGGGGACTAGCGGGACCCTACGAGCAGTACTTC	CASSGGLAGPYEQYF
NA	TRBJ2-5	TRBD2	TRBV7-9	TGTGCCAGCAGCCCTGGAGGACTAGCGGGACCCCAAGAGACCCAGTACTTC	CASSPGGLAGPQETQYF
once	TRBJ2-7	NA	TRBV2	TGTGCCAGCAGTGAACAATTGGGGCCCTACGAGCAGTACTTC	CASSEQLGPYEQYF
NA	TRBJ1-4	NA	TRBV25-1	TGTGCCAGCACCCTTGGGGGGAAACTGTTTTTT	CASTLGGKLFF
NA	TRBJ1-1	TRBD1	TRBV30	TGTGCCTGGAGTGCGACAGGGGTCACTGAAGCTTTCTTT	CAWSATGVTEAFF
NA	TRBJ2-2	NA	TRBV9	TGTGCCAGCAGCGTCGGCAGGGGAATTGTGGAAGGCACCGGGGAGCTGTTTTTT	CASSVGRGIVEGTGELFF
NA	TRBJ1-1	NA	TRBV2	TGTGCCAGCAGTGATCAAGGGGTTAACACTGAAGCTTTCTTT	CASSDQGVNTEAFF
NA	TRBJ2-5	TRBD1	TRBV11-3	TGTGCCAGTCAGGGACAGCAAGAGACCCAGTACTTC	CASQGQQETQYF
NA	TRBJ1-1	TRBD1	TRBV7-9	TGTGCCAGCAGCCCACCGGACAGGAAGAACACTGAAGCTTTCTTT	CASSPPDRKNTEAFF
NA	TRBJ1-2	TRBD1	TRBV6-5	TGTGCCAGCAGTTTCGACAGGGGGAGTAAATATGGCTACACCTTC	CASSFDRGSKYGYTF
NA	TRBJ2-3	TRBD1	TRBV28	TGTGCCAGCAGTTACCCTCATGGACAGGGAACCTCTGACACAGATACGCAGTATTTT	CASSYPHGQGTSDTDTQYF
few	TRBJ2-1	NA	TRBV4-3	TGCGCCAGCAGCCAAGGCGGAACGGTCGATGAGCAGTTCTTC	CASSQGGTVDEQFF
few	TRBJ1-1	TRBD1	TRBV19	TGTGCCAGTAGGAAGGGACAGGTTCTGATGAACACTGAAGCTTTCTTT	CASRKGQVLMNTEAFF
NA	TRBJ2-5	TRBD2	TRBV2	TGTGCCAGCAGCCAACTAGCGGGTAGGGAGACCCAGTACTTC	CASSQLAGRETQYF
NA	TRBJ2-2	NA	TRBV9	TGTGCCAGCAGCGTATACTTGACCGGGGAGCTGTTTTTT	CASSVYLTGELFF
NA	TRBJ2-7	NA	TRBV2	TGTGCCAGCAGGGGGGAGGAAGGATTGTACGAGCAGTACTTC	CASRGEEGLYEQYF